Described below is a single TCR beta chain sequence and its context. This record comes from a study of blood T cell repertoires in COVID-19. The overall study: Acute and convalescent COVID-19 samples came from the United States, Italy and Spain. PBMCs, B-cell-depleted T cells, or T cells provided the cDNA or gDNA that made up the material.

How the authors handled the data: Amplification with reference gene primers provided the estimates of nucleated cell counts. The repertoire was sequenced with immunoSEQ multiplex PCR; TCRdb's copy has only in-frame clones and lacks some. The DNA was the basis for D and trimming; V, J and clone size are from that table. The profile shows some 32,000 clones, just over 85% of them singletons. Germline values: CDR1 SGHTA, CDR2 FQGTGA. CDR3 length: 15 residues. V was pared by 5 bases and J by 1 base, with 13 bases between. This sequence was found in a human donor in a cohort sampled during active COVID-19. This sequence joins TRBV7-3 and TRBJ2-3; a possible D gene is TRBD2 (5 bases). Input material: peripheral blood. The CDR3 sequence: CASSRTGSGTDTQYF. CDR3 coding DNA: TGTGCCAGCAGCCGCACGGGAAGCGGCACAGATACGCAGTATTTT.